Listed here are 13 T cell receptor beta chains from one sample, sequenced in a study of cytomegalovirus exposure and HLA in healthy donors. PCR was performed using 60 Vbeta and 13 Jbeta primers. Repertoires were generated with immunoSEQ multiplex PCR, while TCRdb's copy carries only in-frame clones and drops some. The sample consists of around 230,000 clones, 82% of them appearing once. The sequencing sample was made of PBMCs. The receptors come from a man aged 40-55 years in good health and CMV-seropositive.

The rearrangement links TRBV7-9 to TRBJ1-2, with 8 bases identical to TRBD1. Per germline, CDR1 SEHNR and CDR2 FQNEAQ (reference sequence). V lost 5 bases to trimming and J lost 3 bases; unmatched junction nucleotides: 8. The CDR3 is 15 residues long. CDR3 in DNA: TGTGCCAGCAGCGCGTCAGGGGGCTTCTACTATGGCTACACCTTC. Translating it yields CASSASGGFYYGYTF.

This chain uses TRBV7-3 with TRBJ2-1; 7 nucleotides match TRBD2. Germline CDR1 is SGHTA and CDR2 is FQGTGA. J was trimmed by 6 bases and V by 4 bases; bases with no gene match: 6. The CDR3 loop spans 14 amino acids. CDR3: CASSYGLGFNEQFF. The CDR3 nucleotides read TGTGCCAGCAGCTATGGACTAGGTTTCAATGAGCAGTTCTTC.

V usage is TRBV5-1 and J usage is TRBJ2-5; D perhaps matches TRBD1 (6 bases). The J call is doubtful: the DNA matches TRBJ2-7 better. The CDR3 is made up of 12 amino acids. Germline CDR1 reads SGHRS; CDR2 reads YFSETQ. The CDR3: CASSDYRVEQYF. The CDR3, as DNA: TGCGCCAGCAGCGACTACAGGGTCGAGCAGTACTTC.

The count of this clone is one. The chain joins TRBV6-6 to TRBJ1-1, with TRBD1 as a possible D gene (6 bases). The length of the CDR3 is 14 residues. Trimming pared 7 bases from V and 0 bases from J, leaving 12 bases between. Germline V gene data show CDR1 as MNHNY and CDR2 as SVGAGI (reference sequence). CDR3 amino acids: CASTLGQLNTEAFF. The CDR3 nucleotides are TGTGCCAGCACCTTAGGACAGCTGAACACTGAAGCTTTCTTT.

The chain has TRBV5-4 and TRBJ2-7; TRBD2 is a possible D gene (7 bases). CDR1 SGHNT and CDR2 YYREEE come from the germline V gene (reference sequence). This CDR3 has 15 residues. V shed 4 bases and J shed 3 bases, with 17 bases lying between them. CDR3 coding DNA: TGTGCCAGCAGCCCGGGGGGCAGGGGTGTCTACGAGCAGTACTTC. Encoded protein: CASSPGGRGVYEQYF. The full variable domain, rest sourced from reference TRBV5-4 and TRBJ2-7, is ETGVTQSPTHLIKTRGQQVTLRCSSQSGHNTVSWYQQALGQGPQFIFQYYREEENGRGNFPPRFSGLQFPNYSSELNVNALELDDSALYLCASSPGGRGVYEQYFGPGTRLTVT.

This clone was picked up a small number of times. This sequence joins TRBV2 and TRBJ2-4; 8 bases are shared with TRBD2. The junction had 9 bases not matched to a gene; V was cut back by 7 bases and J by 1 base. The CDR3 loop spans 16 amino acids. Germline V gives CDR1 SNHLY, CDR2 FYNNEI. This CDR3 is CASTALTSEAKNIQYF. The CDR3, as DNA: TGTGCCAGCACTGCATTGACTAGCGAGGCCAAAAACATTCAGTACTTC.

The chain is built from TRBV7-9 and TRBJ2-7; 12 bases agree with TRBD2. Looked up from germline, CDR1 is SEHNR and CDR2 is FQNEAQ (reference sequence). The CDR3 runs 15 residues. The J segment lost 3 bases and the V segment lost 5 bases, leaving 5 bases of the junction unmatched. The CDR3 reads CASSPWTSGNYEQYF. The CDR3 coding sequence is TGTGCCAGCAGCCCATGGACTAGCGGGAACTACGAGCAGTACTTC.

This chain links TRBV4-1 with TRBJ2-2; 10 positions agree with TRBD2. V lost 10 bases, J lost 11 bases, and 10 bases stayed unmatched. The CDR3 consists of 13 residues. Germline V CDR1 and CDR2: MGHRA, YSYEKL. Here the CDR3 DNA reads TGCGCCACTCGGCCTAGCGGGAGCAGAGAGCTGTTTTTT. Its protein is CATRPSGSRELFF.

CDR3 in DNA: TGCAGCGTTGCTAGCGGGAGGACCACAGATACGCAGTATTTT. Residues: CSVASGRTTDTQYF. The chain employs TRBV29-1 and TRBJ2-3; 11 bases are shared with TRBD2. The CDR3 has 14 residues. CDR1 and CDR2 from the germline V gene are SQVTM and ANQGSEA. The V gene end was trimmed by 4 bases and the J gene end by 2 bases; junction bases not matched to a gene: 2.

This clone was counted a single time. The rearrangement joins TRBV7-3 to TRBJ2-5; weak D call: TRBD1 (5 bases). V gave up 5 bases and J gave up 2 bases, with 21 bases separating them. Looked up from germline, CDR1 is SGHTA and CDR2 is FQGTGA. CDR3 length: 17 amino acids. The CDR3 nucleotides are TGTGCCAGCAGCCCCGGGCTCCGGCAGGGTGGGCAAGAGACCCAGTACTTC. Encoded protein: CASSPGLRQGGQETQYF.

CDR3 region: CASSFSTANSGNTIYF. For the CDR3, the DNA is TGCGCCAGCAGCTTTTCGACAGCGAACTCTGGAAACACCATATATTTT. V is TRBV5-1 and J is TRBJ1-3, with D possibly TRBD1 on 5 matching bases. Deletions cut 2 bases from V and 0 bases from J, with 12 bases between. The germline gives CDR1 SGHRS, CDR2 YFSETQ. CDR3 size: 16 residues.

This clone appeared a single time. V usage is TRBV27 and J usage is TRBJ2-1, with 7 positions matching TRBD1. CDR1 and CDR2 from the germline V gene are MNHEY and SMNVEV (reference sequence). This CDR3 spans 14 amino acids. V lost 6 bases and J lost 4; bases outside the gene matches: 6. CDR3 DNA: TGTGCCAGCAGGATTGGGACAGCGTACAATGAGCAGTTCTTC. Amino acids: CASRIGTAYNEQFF.

In this sample, this clone turned up a few times. This chain uses TRBV10-2 with TRBJ1-2, with a weak D call TRBD1 (6 bases). CDR1 and CDR2 from the germline V gene are WSHSY and SAAADI. The CDR3 runs 14 residues. V was clipped by 8 bases and J by 5 bases, with 18 bases between them. The CDR3 is CASQGTPFEYGYTF. The CDR3 nucleotides read TGCGCCAGCCAGGGGACACCCTTCGAATATGGCTACACCTTC.